Each of the 15 T cell receptor beta chains below was sequenced from the same sample in a study of human T cells and chemical hapten exposure. Time point indicated: patch test 1, 2 weeks after DPC sensitization. Treatment described: therapeutic diphenylcyclopropenone sensitization with weekly scalp DPC. TCRdb re-called the RACE reads with MiXCR, one entry per CDR3 protein. The table records approximately 110,000 distinct CDR3 sequences, more than 9.5% of them present only once. The starting material was whole blood, obtained in connection with sensitization to the hapten diphenylcyclopropenone (DPC). The receptors originated from a woman aged 40 to 50 with alopecia areata. Some clones in this sample may be carry-over from other donors' samples.

Turning to this clonotype: This could be a read error, since a much larger clone is one nucleotide away. The chain couples TRBV4-3 to TRBJ2-3, with 10 bases matching TRBD1. Per the germline V gene, CDR1 is LGHNA and CDR2 is YSLEER. The CDR3 is made up of 16 amino acids. The CDR3 reads CAGSSWTGGRPDTQYF. The CDR3 nucleotides read TGCGCCGGCAGTAGCTGGACAGGGGGGAGGCCAGATACGCAGTATTTT.

This clonotype was detected many times. The J gene is TRBJ2-2, the V gene TRBV20-1; 10 bases are shared with TRBD2. CDR1 and CDR2 from the germline V gene are DFQATT and SNEGSKA (reference sequence). The junction had 12 bases not matched to a gene; V was cut back by 1 base and J by 7 bases. The CDR3 covers 17 residues. The CDR3 sequence is CSARATLAGGRDGELFF. CDR3 DNA: TGCAGTGCTAGAGCGACCTTAGCGGGAGGTCGGGACGGGGAGCTGTTTTTT.

This clonotype turned up a few times. V is TRBV5-5 and J is TRBJ1-1; 10 bases map to TRBD1. Germline V gives CDR1 SGHKS, CDR2 YYEKEE (reference sequence). The CDR3 sequence is 15 residues long. V shed 0 bases and J 4 bases; nucleotides not matched to a gene: 3. CDR3 coding DNA: TGTGCCAGCAGCTTGGCCGGGACAGGGGTCACTGAAGCTTTCTTT. Translated, it gives CASSLAGTGVTEAFF.

Concerning this clonotype: A single base separates this from a much larger clone, so it may be a read error. CDR3 residues: CSVCFPHPNTEAFF. The CDR3 DNA reads as TGCAGCGTTTGTTTCCCTCACCCGAACACTGAAGCTTTCTTT. This chain links TRBV29-1 with TRBJ1-1; D unresolved. CDR3 length: 14 residues. V dropped 5 bases and J dropped 1 base, with 14 bases sitting between them. Germline V CDR1 and CDR2: SQVTM, ANQGSEA.

This clonotype has a count of ten or more. This rearrangement joins TRBV7-6 to TRBJ2-2, with 11 bases fitting TRBD2. The CDR3 extends over 15 amino acids. The V segment lost 5 bases and the J segment 7 bases; nucleotides outside the gene matches: 6. Germline V gene sequence: CDR1 SGHVS, CDR2 FNYEAQ. CDR3 in DNA: TGTGCCAGCAGCAGTAGCGGGGGGGCTGGCGGGGAGCTGTTTTTT. The encoded protein is CASSSSGGAGGELFF. The whole variable domain, filled in from reference TRBV7-6 and TRBJ2-2, reads GAGVSQSPRYKVTKRGQDVALRCDPISGHVSLYWYRQALGQGPEFLTYFNYEAQQDKSGLPNDRFSAERPEGSISTLTIQRTEQRDSAMYRCASSSSGGAGGELFFGEGSRLTVL.

Details on this clonotype: A much larger clone differs from this one at a single base, so this may be a read error. The J gene is TRBJ2-7, the V gene TRBV10-3, with 10 bases identical to TRBD1. Germline values: CDR1 ENHRY, CDR2 SYGVKD. Germline trimming cut 4 bases from V and 6 bases from J; bases unmatched to any gene: 12. This CDR3 is 16 amino acids long. CDR3 sequence reads: CAISGSLGTGVSEQYF. CDR3 coding DNA: TGTGCCATCAGTGGCTCTTTGGGGACAGGGGTTAGCGAGCAGTACTTC.

This clonotype was seen a handful of times. Likely a read error: the CDR3 ends without its conserved phenylalanine or tryptophan. The chain joins TRBV19 to TRBJ2-7; the D gene could be TRBD1 or TRBD2 (6 bases each). The CDR3 length is 15 residues. The germline CDR1 and CDR2 sequences are LNHDA and SQIVND (reference sequence). The V end lost 3 bases, the J end lost 7 bases, and 19 bases lay between the germline ends. The CDR3 bases are TGTGCCAGTAGTATCGGTCCACAGGGTGCGGGAGAGCAGTACTCC. The encoded protein is CASSIGPQGAGEQYS.

The CDR3 DNA is TGTGCCAGCAGCCGACAGGATCAGAACACCGGGGAGCTGTTTTTT. Its translation is CASSRQDQNTGELFF. The chain has TRBV7-3 and TRBJ2-2, with D perhaps matching TRBD1 (6 bases). The CDR3 is 15 residues long. Trimming removed 5 bases at V and 1 base at J, with 11 bases between. Per the germline V gene, CDR1 is SGHTA and CDR2 is FQGTGA.

This clonotype was seen only a few times. The chain couples TRBV6-2 or TRBV6-3 to TRBJ1-5, with D tentatively TRBD1 (6 bases). The V end lost 2 bases, the J end lost 0 bases, and 11 bases lay between the germline ends. There are 16 residues in the CDR3. Germline V gene lookup returns CDR1 MNHEY and CDR2 SVGEGT. The CDR3 DNA reads as TGTGCCAGCAGTTACCCCGGGGGGGCTAGCAATCAGCCCCAGCATTTT. It is translated as CASSYPGGASNQPQHF.

Many counts were recorded for this clonotype. This CDR3 fails to terminate in the conserved phenylalanine or tryptophan, so it likely reflects a read error. The rearrangement joins TRBV12-3 or TRBV12-4 to TRBJ1-1, with 8 positions matching TRBD1. The CDR3 has 14 amino acids. V trimming: 4 bases; J trimming: 3 bases; junction bases outside the gene matches: 4. The CDR3: CASSSGQVYTEAFS. In nucleotides, the CDR3 is TGTGCCAGCAGTTCGGGACAGGTTTACACTGAAGCTTTCTCT.

This clonotype was seen a handful of times. The rearrangement joins TRBV7-2 to TRBJ2-7; 10 bases agree with TRBD2. From germline, CDR1 is SGHTA and CDR2 FQGNSA. Germline trimming cut 9 bases from V and 2 bases from J; bases unmatched to any gene: 13. This CDR3 is 16 amino acids long. The CDR3 nucleotides are TGTGCCAGTAACGATCCCCTAGCGGGAGCGGCCTACGAGCAGTACTTC. This sequence encodes CASNDPLAGAAYEQYF.

This clonotype was seen ten or more times. One end of the junction varies from germline; a read error may be responsible. J is TRBJ2-2 and V is TRBV20-1; tentative D call: TRBD2 (5 bases). Germline V lookup: CDR1 DFQATT, CDR2 SNEGSKA (reference sequence). This CDR3 has 17 amino acids. CDR3 region: CSAGDHSRGMNTGELFF. The CDR3 DNA reads TGCAGTGCTGGAGATCACTCCCGGGGTATGAACACCGGGGAGCTGTTTTTT.

This clonotype has a handful of counts. The rearrangement links TRBV2 to TRBJ2-5, with no clear D. Germline assignment: CDR1 SNHLY and CDR2 FYNNEI. The CDR3 runs 15 residues. Trimming stripped 1 base from V and 5 bases from J, with 14 bases between. This CDR3 reads CASSEVVISLETQYF. CDR3 DNA: TGTGCCAGCAGTGAAGTGGTTATTAGCCTGGAGACCCAGTACTTC. The variable domain in full, completed from reference TRBV2 and TRBJ2-5, reads EPEVTQTPSHQVTQMGQEVILRCVPISNHLYFYWYRQILGQKVEFLVSFYNNEISEKSEIFDDQFSVERPDGSNFTLKIRSTKLEDSAMYFCASSEVVISLETQYFGPGTRLLVL.

This clonotype was detected many times. The chain carries TRBV3-1 and TRBJ2-5, with 11 bases matching TRBD1. V lost 4 bases to trimming and J lost 4 bases; unmatched junction nucleotides: 5. CDR3 length equals 15 residues. Germline V gene data show CDR1 as LGHDT and CDR2 as YNNKEL (reference sequence). This CDR3 reads CASSLRTGGLETQYF. The CDR3 nucleotides are TGTGCCAGCAGCCTTCGGACAGGGGGCTTAGAGACCCAGTACTTC.

The chain uses TRBV12-3 or TRBV12-4 and TRBJ1-1, with D unclear. The ends were cut back, 8 bases at V and 7 bases at J, with 11 bases in the middle. CDR3 length equals 11 residues. CDR3 sequence reads: CASSNGIEAFF. In nucleotides, the CDR3 is TGTGCCAGCTCTAACGGGATTGAAGCTTTCTTT.